This paragraph covers one T cell receptor beta chain sequence. Its antigen remains unidentified. The data were taken from a study of shared clonotypes between healthy human individuals. Whole-study results and caveats: The study found roughly 5% of naive CD4 clonotypes shared across a handful of donors.

In the study's own analysis: ImmunoSEQ supplied junction-only sequences lacking quality scores, so filtering was different. The protocol was immunoSEQ multiplex PCR, while the TCRdb copy is restricted to in-frame clones and leaves out a portion. D and trimming come from the DNA, and the V and J calls and clone size come from that table. The repertoire holds about 2.1 million clones, with 85% to 95% as singletons. Terminally differentiated effector memory CD45RA+ cells were left out of the naive CD8 fraction, which was CD45RO-negative and positively selected for CCR7. The sequencing sample was made of naive CD8+ T cells from PBMCs. This receptor was obtained from a man aged 18 to 29 in good health. Some clones in this sample may be carry-over from other donors' samples.

The chain's CDR3 is CASSHPSTESGRGVTGELFF. Here the CDR3 DNA reads TGCGCCAGCAGCCACCCATCGACAGAGAGCGGGAGAGGAGTCACCGGGGAGCTGTTTTTT. The chain has TRBV4-3 and TRBJ2-2, with 8 bases matching TRBD2. The ends lost 3 bases at V and 4 bases at J; junction bases unmatched: 19. The CDR3 contains 20 residues. CDR1 and CDR2 from the germline V gene are LGHNA and YSLEER.